The rows below give T cell receptor beta chains drawn from one sample of a study of blood T cell repertoires in COVID-19. TCRdb's table, derived via immunoSEQ multiplex PCR, lists solely in-frame clones and lacks some. The sample includes about 110,000 clones, about 64% seen only once; the top ten take 0.8% to 1%. The specimen was peripheral blood. The source is a human donor with acute or convalescent COVID-19. The donor label of this sample is uncertain. The CDR3 runs from the conserved cysteine through the conserved F or W. Fields, in order: J gene, D gene, V gene, clone size, CDR3 DNA, CDR3 protein. D genes are given only for firm matches. Size is stated for part of the rows, as once, few or many counts, or as a class when the clone is expanded.

TRBJ1-5	NA	TRBV2	NA	TGTGCCAGCAACGGACAGTTGAATCAGCCCCAGCATTTT	CASNGQLNQPQHF
TRBJ1-3	NA	TRBV5-1	NA	TGCGCCAGCAGCTCAAGAACAGCCTTCTCTGGAAACACCATATATTTT	CASSSRTAFSGNTIYF
TRBJ2-3	NA	TRBV2	NA	TGTGCCAGCAGTGAAGCGGCGAGGGACTCTCCAACATCAGATACGCAGTATTTT	CASSEAARDSPTSDTQYF
TRBJ1-6	TRBD1	TRBV6-5	NA	TGTGCCAGCAGTAAATTCGGACAGGGTAATTCACCCCTCCACTTT	CASSKFGQGNSPLHF
TRBJ1-2	NA	TRBV14	few	TGTGCCAGCAGCCAAGTCCGCCCAGGTTTGAAAGGCTACACCTTC	CASSQVRPGLKGYTF
TRBJ1-3	NA	TRBV7-2	once	TGTGCCAGCAGCTCCGCAAATACAGGGTACACCATATATTTT	CASSSANTGYTIYF
TRBJ2-1	NA	TRBV2	NA	TGTGCCAGCAGTGAAAGTTGGGGGCCCTTAGGGGAGCAGTTCTTC	CASSESWGPLGEQFF
TRBJ2-5	TRBD1	TRBV6-5	NA	TGTGCCAGCAGTTACTCCCGGACAGGGACAGAGACCCAGTACTTC	CASSYSRTGTETQYF
TRBJ1-2	NA	TRBV12-5	few	TGTGCTAACACAAACTATGGCTACACCTTC	CANTNYGYTF
TRBJ1-1	NA	TRBV9	NA	TGTGCCAGCAGCGTATCGCCCTCTCGGCTGGCAGGGAACACTGAAGCTTTCTTT	CASSVSPSRLAGNTEAFF
TRBJ2-7	NA	TRBV28	few	TGTGCCAGCAAAGGATCAGGGCCGCAGTACGAGCAGTACTTC	CASKGSGPQYEQYF
TRBJ1-5	TRBD1	TRBV6-1	few	TGTGCCAGCAACGTCCAGGGGGGTGGCAATCAGCCCCAGCATTTT	CASNVQGGGNQPQHF
TRBJ2-3	TRBD1	TRBV5-1	NA	TGCGCCAGCAGCGCCGGGACAGGGGGGAGGACAGATACGCAGTATTTT	CASSAGTGGRTDTQYF
TRBJ1-5	TRBD1	TRBV5-1	NA	TGCGCCAGCAGCTTGGGGGACAGGGGCGGCAATCAGCCCCAGCATTTT	CASSLGDRGGNQPQHF
TRBJ2-3	TRBD2	TRBV10-3	NA	TGTGCCACCACTAGCGGGACCTTTAGCACAGATACGCAGTATTTT	CATTSGTFSTDTQYF
TRBJ1-5	NA	TRBV9	NA	TGTGCCAGCAGCGTAGACAACAATCAGCCCCAGCATTTT	CASSVDNNQPQHF
TRBJ2-7	TRBD2	TRBV10-2	NA	TGCGCCAGTAGGGACTACTCCTACGAGCAGTACTTC	CASRDYSYEQYF
TRBJ1-6	TRBD1	TRBV19	NA	TGTGCCAGCCGGGACAGTCAGAGCTCCTATAATTCACCCCTCCACTTT	CASRDSQSSYNSPLHF
TRBJ2-2	TRBD2	TRBV9	NA	TGTGCCAGCAGCGCCCCATTAGGGAAAGCGGGGGGACCCGGGGAGCTGTTTTTT	CASSAPLGKAGGPGELFF
TRBJ2-2	TRBD1	TRBV10-1	NA	TGCGCCAGCTCGGGACAGCCGAACACCGGGGAGCTGTTTTTT	CASSGQPNTGELFF
TRBJ2-3	TRBD2	TRBV4-1	NA	TGCGCCAGCAGCCCCCGTATAGCGGGGGAGAGCACAGATACGCAGTATTTT	CASSPRIAGESTDTQYF
TRBJ1-2	NA	TRBV28	NA	TGTGCCAGCAGTTTATCGTTTGGCACAAACTATGGCTACACCTTC	CASSLSFGTNYGYTF
TRBJ1-2	TRBD1	TRBV7-8	NA	TGTGCCAGCAGCTTACTACAGGGGGCTACTAGGGGCGATAGCTACACCTTC	CASSLLQGATRGDSYTF
TRBJ1-1	NA	TRBV7-2	few	TGTGCCAGCAGCTTAGGCAGGGGCAGTCAAGCTTTCTTT	CASSLGRGSQAFF
TRBJ1-2	TRBD1	TRBV27	NA	TGTGCCAGCAGTCCCAGCTGGACAGGGGTGAACTATGGCTACACCTTC	CASSPSWTGVNYGYTF
TRBJ1-4	NA	TRBV7-2	NA	TGTGCCAGCAGCTCGGAGGGGCTCTCTAATGAAAAACTGTTTTTT	CASSSEGLSNEKLFF
TRBJ2-5	TRBD1	TRBV12-5	NA	TGTGCTAGTGGTTTACTACAGGGGGCGGGAGAGACCCAGTACTTC	CASGLLQGAGETQYF
TRBJ2-7	TRBD1	TRBV9	NA	TGTGCCAGCAGCGCGGACAGGGGGCCCTTCTACGAGCAGTACTTC	CASSADRGPFYEQYF
TRBJ2-7	NA	TRBV10-3	NA	TGTGCCATCAGTGAGTCGGAATCAGGGGAAGGGTACGAGCAGTACTTC	CAISESESGEGYEQYF
TRBJ2-3	TRBD2	TRBV6-5	many	TGTGCCAGCAGTCCTTCTAGCGGGGGGGGAGATACGCAGTATTTT	CASSPSSGGGDTQYF
TRBJ1-2	NA	TRBV24-1	NA	TGTGCCACCAGTGCGAGGCAGGGGACGTATGGCTACACCTTC	CATSARQGTYGYTF
TRBJ2-5	NA	TRBV15	NA	TGTGCCACCAGCAGAACCGCGGAAGAGACCCAGTACTTC	CATSRTAEETQYF
TRBJ1-1	NA	TRBV7-8	NA	TGTGCCAGCAGCTTAGCGCTTGGACACCGGGCGACTGAAGCTTTCTTT	CASSLALGHRATEAFF
TRBJ2-1	NA	TRBV6-2/TRBV6-3	NA	TGTGCCAGCAGTGGGGGGAGCTCCTACAATGAGCAGTTCTTC	CASSGGSSYNEQFF
TRBJ1-2	TRBD1	TRBV19	NA	TGTGCCAGTAGTATTGGCAGTCAGGGGGCCTATGGCTACACCTTC	CASSIGSQGAYGYTF